One sample yielded the 17 T cell receptor beta chains listed below, sequenced in a study of STAT3 mutations in large granular lymphocyte leukemia. Some clones are missing from TCRdb's copy, which holds only in-frame ones; the method was immunoSEQ multiplex PCR. The repertoire has under 35,000 clones, around 85% of them found once; the top ten carry about an eighth. These receptors are not linked to any known antigen. General study results and limits: At least one immunodominant TCR beta clonotype appeared in every T-cell large granular lymphocyte leukemia patient.

The sample consisted of peripheral blood mononuclear cells. These receptors came from a man aged 60 to 75 with T-cell large granular lymphocyte leukemia. Some clones in this sample may be carry-over from other donors' samples.

Written as DNA, the CDR3 is TGTGCCACCAGCAGAGATAGGTGGGCTGAAGCTTTCTTT. Its protein is CATSRDRWAEAFF. This chain joins TRBV15 and TRBJ1-1; D gene unclear. Germline lookup yields CDR1 LNHNV and CDR2 YYDKDF (reference sequence). The V gene lost 0 bases and the J gene lost 6 bases, with 8 bases spanning the gap. The CDR3 contains 13 residues.

J is TRBJ2-3 and V is TRBV9; a weak D match, TRBD2 (7 bases). The CDR3 totals 16 residues. V lost 0 bases, J lost 0 bases, and 11 bases lay in between. Germline V lookup: CDR1 SGDLS, CDR2 YYNGEE. Written as DNA, the CDR3 is TGTGCCAGCAGCGTAGAGGCGGGGGCTAGCACAGATACGCAGTATTTT. It specifies CASSVEAGASTDTQYF.

The chain couples TRBV4-2 to TRBJ2-7; D is possibly TRBD2 (6 bases). The V gene lost 4 bases and the J gene lost 3 bases, with 10 bases spanning the gap. This CDR3 comprises 13 residues. CDR1 LGHNA and CDR2 YNFKEQ come from the germline V gene. As DNA, the CDR3 is TGTGCCAGCAGCCGGTCGGAGGGCTACGAGCAGTACTTC. Its protein is CASSRSEGYEQYF.

The V and J genes are TRBV5-1 and TRBJ1-2, with TRBD1 as a possible D gene (5 bases). Germline-derived CDR1 and CDR2 are SGHRS and YFSETQ. CDR3 size: 15 residues. V was shortened by 0 bases and J by 0 bases, with 9 bases between the two germline ends. The CDR3: CASSLAGTANYGYTF. CDR3 nucleotide sequence: TGCGCCAGCAGCTTGGCTGGGACTGCTAACTATGGCTACACCTTC.

The rearrangement links TRBV7-3 to TRBJ2-2; 10 bases fit TRBD2. Germline CDR1 is SGHTA and CDR2 is FQGTGA. The CDR3 consists of 16 residues. The V gene end was trimmed by 1 base and the J gene end by 6 bases; junction bases not matched to a gene: 5. CDR3 DNA: TGTGCCAGCAGCTTAAGGCTAGCGGGAGATGCCGGGGAGCTGTTTTTT. This encodes CASSLRLAGDAGELFF.

The chain links TRBV25-1 to TRBJ1-3, with D unresolved. The CDR3 runs 13 residues. V was pared by 6 bases and J by 3 bases, with 9 bases between. Germline V CDR1 and CDR2: MGHDK, SYGVNS. CDR3 region: CASRLGSGNTIYF. In nucleotides, the CDR3 is TGTGCCAGCAGATTGGGGAGTGGAAACACCATATATTTT.

The rearrangement uses TRBV7-2 and TRBJ2-2; D is undetermined. CDR3 length: 15 residues. In germline, CDR1 is SGHTA, CDR2 FQGNSA. Between the trimmed V and J ends, which lost 2 bases and 1 base, there was a span of 8 bases. CDR3: CASSLSVQNTGELFF. CDR3 coding DNA: TGTGCCAGCAGCTTATCGGTCCAGAACACCGGGGAGCTGTTTTTT. Full variable domain (missing parts from reference TRBV7-2 and TRBJ2-2): GAGVSQSPSNKVTEKGKDVELRCDPISGHTALYWYRQSLGQGLEFLIYFQGNSAPDKSGLPSDRFSAERTGGSVSTLTIQRTQQEDSAVYLCASSLSVQNTGELFFGEGSRLTVL.

The genes are TRBV7-9 and TRBJ1-2; TRBD1 matches 9 bases. V lost 3 bases and J lost 9; bases outside the gene matches: 5. The CDR3 extends over 13 amino acids. Germline V gene data show CDR1 as SEHNR and CDR2 as FQNEAQ (reference sequence). CDR3 coding DNA: TGTGCCAGCAGCTTCGGGACAGGGCTTCGCTACACCTTC. Its protein product is CASSFGTGLRYTF.

This clone was seen just once. The rearrangement links TRBV7-9 to TRBJ2-3; the D gene is possibly TRBD1 (6 bases). V lost 5 bases and J 4 bases, leaving 10 bases between the germline ends. This CDR3 is 13 amino acids long. The germline CDR1 and CDR2 sequences are SEHNR and FQNEAQ (reference sequence). CDR3 sequence: CASSPRGPDTQYF. The DNA of the CDR3 is TGTGCCAGCAGCCCCAGGGGTCCAGATACGCAGTATTTT.

The chain joins TRBV5-1 to TRBJ2-1, with D tentatively TRBD2 (5 bases). CDR3 size: 14 residues. Trimming pared 2 bases from V and 4 bases from J, leaving 10 bases between. The germline CDR1 and CDR2 sequences are SGHRS and YFSETQ. In nucleotides, the CDR3 is TGCGCCAGCAGCTTCGTCCAGCGGTACAATGAGCAGTTCTTC. Translation: CASSFVQRYNEQFF.

The J gene is TRBJ2-5, the V gene TRBV5-1; 13 bases align to TRBD2. Germline V gene data show CDR1 as SGHRS and CDR2 as YFSETQ. V was pared by 4 bases and J by 5 bases, with 8 bases of the junction left unmatched. The CDR3 consists of 16 residues. In nucleotides, the CDR3 is TGCGCCAGCAGCCTAGGACTAGCGGGAGAGGTTGAGACCCAGTACTTC. Residues: CASSLGLAGEVETQYF.

Comment on this clone: The sample contains more than one DNA sequence encoding this CDR3. CDR3 amino acids: CASSPPGGVGTEAFF. The CDR3 DNA is TGTGCCAGCTCGCCCCCGGGGGGCGTGGGGACTGAAGCTTTCTTT. The chain joins TRBV18 to TRBJ1-1, with D possibly TRBD1 on 6 matching bases. CDR1 is KGHSH and CDR2 is LQKENI in the germline V gene. V was clipped by 6 bases and J by 5 bases, with 19 bases between them. The CDR3 length is 15 residues.

CDR3 nucleotides: TGTGCCAGCAGCGCCGAGAGTGGTGGGGATCAGCCCCAGCATTTT. As protein: CASSAESGGDQPQHF. This chain connects TRBV2 to TRBJ1-5; D is undetermined. Germline V gene sequence: CDR1 SNHLY, CDR2 FYNNEI. Trimming left V 6 bases short and J 5 bases short, with 17 bases between. This CDR3 contains 15 residues.

This clone has more than one count but fewer than ten. The chain carries TRBV7-9 and TRBJ2-3; D is unclear. Trimming removed 7 bases at V and 6 bases at J, with 2 bases between. The CDR3 loop spans 9 amino acids. Germline V gene sequence: CDR1 SEHNR, CDR2 FQNEAQ (reference sequence). Written as DNA, the CDR3 is TGTGCCAGCAAGGATACGCAGTATTTT. It specifies CASKDTQYF.

The chain is built from TRBV2 and TRBJ2-5; perhaps TRBD1 as D (5 bases). V was pared by 6 bases and J by 0 bases, with 11 bases between. The CDR3 is 14 residues long. The germline V gene has CDR1 SNHLY and CDR2 FYNNEI. In nucleotides, the CDR3 is TGTGCCAGCAGATTAGACAGCCACCAAGAGACCCAGTACTTC. Encoded protein: CASRLDSHQETQYF.

The chain joins TRBV7-9 to TRBJ2-7; D possibly corresponds to TRBD2 (5 bases). The V and J ends lost 5 bases and 2 bases respectively, with 16 bases between them. This CDR3 is 15 amino acids long. Germline CDR1 reads SEHNR; CDR2 reads FQNEAQ (reference sequence). CDR3 sequence (DNA): TGTGCCAGCAGCCCGTCGAGCGGTGCGGCCTACGAGCAGTACTTC. This encodes CASSPSSGAAYEQYF. Drawing the rest from reference TRBV7-9 and TRBJ2-7, the complete variable domain is DTGVSQNPRHKITKRGQNVTFRCDPISEHNRLYWYRQTLGQGPEFLTYFQNEAQLEKSRLLSDRFSAERPKGSFSTLEIQRTEQGDSAMYLCASSPSSGAAYEQYFGPGTRLTVT.

This clone was counted a single time. CDR3 sequence reads: CASRVDRSGTEAFF. In DNA, the CDR3 is TGTGCCAGCAGGGTCGACAGGTCCGGCACTGAAGCTTTCTTT. This chain uses TRBV6-6 with TRBJ1-1, with D perhaps matching TRBD1 (6 bases). In germline, CDR1 is MNHNY, CDR2 SVGAGI (reference sequence). V was trimmed by 6 bases and J by 4 bases, leaving 15 bases between them. The length of the CDR3 is 14 residues.